The clone carrying this T cell receptor beta chain was counted many times. Its antigen is currently unknown. The sample comes from a study of T cell responses to AZD1222 COVID-19 vaccine. Broader study findings: Rises in breadth and depth of Spike-specific TCRs came after two AZD1222 doses. Baseline testing showed seropositivity in only a handful of AZD1222 recipients.

Sequencing was performed with immunoSEQ multiplex PCR; in TCRdb, only in-frame clones are kept and a portion is missing. The table records fewer than 200,000 clones, around 92% of them present only once. V lost 1 base, J lost 4 bases, and 16 bases lay in between. CDR1 and CDR2 (germline): GTSNPN, SVGIG (reference sequence). The CDR3 runs to 15 residues. This clonotype was sampled from an adult in good health. The sample consisted of peripheral blood, taken on day 0 of AZD1222 vaccination. The V call is TRBV30, the J call TRBJ1-2; no clear D. CDR3 residues: CAWSGVIGRSYGYTF. CDR3 bases: TGTGCCTGGAGTGGTGTCATCGGGAGGTCCTATGGCTACACCTTC.